The clone carrying this T cell receptor (beta chain) has a count of ten or more. The identical CDR3 is also encoded by other nucleotide sequences in the sample. The repertoire was sequenced with immunoSEQ multiplex PCR; TCRdb's copy has only in-frame clones and lacks some. The sample includes approximately 96,000 clones, over 70% of them seen just once. The sample is drawn from a study of blood T cell repertoires in COVID-19. The TCR was taken from a woman at least 80 years old with acute or convalescent COVID-19. Specimen: peripheral blood.

The CDR3 here is CASSPGTGVVGYTF. CDR3 coding DNA: TGTGCCAGCTCACCAGGGACAGGGGTGGTTGGCTACACCTTC. The genes are TRBV18 and TRBJ1-2; TRBD1 matches at 10 bases. This CDR3 region has 14 residues. V lost 2 bases to trimming and J lost 7 bases; unmatched junction nucleotides: 4. Germline V gene lookup returns CDR1 KGHSH and CDR2 LQKENI.